The 8 T cell receptor beta chains below all came from one sample that was sequenced in a study of OX40 agonist ivuxolimab in advanced cancers. TCRdb keeps only in-frame clones here, not all; method: immunoSEQ multiplex PCR. The repertoire holds roughly 80,000 clones, with 70% to 90% as singletons. Source: CD4+ or CD8+ T cells sorted from blood, taken in a trial of the OX40 agonist ivuxolimab. The origin of the receptors is an adult with an advanced solid tumor such as melanoma, head and neck, liver or kidney cancer.

The gene calls are TRBV5-5 and TRBJ2-7; no clear D gene. The CDR3 extends over 15 amino acids. Germline assignment: CDR1 SGHKS and CDR2 YYEKEE (reference sequence). V was cut by 3 bases and J by 6 bases, with 19 bases left in between. CDR3 nucleotides: TGTGCCAGCAGCTCACTGGTGGGGTCAGGAGCCGAGCAGTACTTC. Its protein product is CASSSLVGSGAEQYF.

This chain links TRBV6-6 with TRBJ2-7; D not resolved. CDR3 length: 12 amino acids. With 2 bases removed from V and 3 bases from J, the gap between germline ends came to 5 bases. Germline-derived CDR1 and CDR2 are MNHNY and SVGAGI (reference sequence). The CDR3 spells CASSYGVYEQYF. The CDR3 coding sequence is TGTGCCAGCAGTTACGGAGTCTACGAGCAGTACTTC.

The chain recombines TRBV7-6 with TRBJ2-5; D uncertain. The end of the DNA aligns better with TRBJ2-7, so the J call may be wrong. Germline CDR1 reads SGHVS; CDR2 reads FNYEAQ. The CDR3 runs 14 residues. CDR3 sequence: CASSPIYSSYEQYF. In DNA form, the CDR3 reads TGTGCCAGCAGCCCAATTTATTCGTCCTACGAGCAGTACTTC.

The chain joins TRBV4-1 to TRBJ1-3; TRBD1 is a possible D gene (6 bases). The ends were cut back, 3 bases at V and 0 bases at J, with 12 bases in the middle. CDR1 is MGHRA, CDR2 YSYEKL, per germline. The CDR3 is 16 amino acids. For the CDR3, the DNA is TGCGCCAGCAGCCACCCCGGGGGGCTCTCTGGAAACACCATATATTTT. As protein: CASSHPGGLSGNTIYF.

CDR3 amino acids: CASSRPQGIQYF. CDR3 nucleotides: TGTGCCAGCAGCCGACCGCAAGGCATTCAGTACTTC. This sequence joins TRBV6-5 and TRBJ2-4; D is uncertain. Between the trimmed V and J ends, which lost 6 bases and 9 bases, there was a span of 12 bases. CDR1 is MNHEY and CDR2 is SVGAGI in the germline V gene. CDR3 length: 12 amino acids.

The chain links TRBV6-5 to TRBJ1-5; D call uncertain. The ends were cut back, 3 bases at V and 6 bases at J, with 12 bases in the middle. Germline V gene sequence: CDR1 MNHEY, CDR2 SVGAGI. The CDR3 covers 14 residues. CDR3 amino acids: CASSYRGWGQPQHF. The CDR3 DNA is TGTGCCAGCAGTTATCGGGGTTGGGGTCAGCCCCAGCATTTT.

The J gene is TRBJ2-3, the V gene TRBV5-4; D is possibly TRBD1 (6 bases). V shed 3 bases and J shed 1 base, with 18 bases lying between them. Germline CDR1 reads SGHNT; CDR2 reads YYREEE (reference sequence). The CDR3 has 17 amino acids. The CDR3 reads CASSSRAQGGGTDTQYF. CDR3 in DNA: TGTGCCAGCAGCTCTCGAGCACAGGGTGGGGGCACAGATACGCAGTATTTT.

The chain joins TRBV27 to TRBJ2-1; TRBD1 or TRBD2 may be the D gene (5 bases each). The V end lost 1 base, the J end lost 16 bases, and 20 bases lay between the germline ends. The CDR3 contains 14 residues. CDR1 and CDR2 (germline): MNHEY, SMNVEV (reference sequence). The CDR3 DNA sequence: TGTGCCAGCAGTTTATATGGCCCGAATTCGGGACCCTTCTTC. Translation: CASSLYGPNSGPFF.